The 10 T cell receptor beta chains below come from one sample, sequenced in a study of blood T cell repertoires in COVID-19. This table comes from immunoSEQ multiplex PCR, and its TCRdb copy is limited to in-frame clones, with some not included. The sample carries roughly 140,000 clones, approximately 84% recorded once. The sequenced sample was peripheral blood. The source of these receptors is a man aged 65 to 85 with acute or convalescent COVID-19.

The chain's CDR3 is CASSLGTANEKLFF. The CDR3 DNA reads TGTGCCAGCAGCTTAGGGACAGCTAATGAAAAACTGTTTTTT. V usage is TRBV7-2 and J usage is TRBJ1-4; weak D call: TRBD1 (6 bases). Between the trimmed V and J ends, which lost 1 base and 3 bases, there was a span of 6 bases. Germline V gene data show CDR1 as SGHTA and CDR2 as FQGNSA. The CDR3 length is 14 residues.

The chain recombines TRBV5-1 with TRBJ2-1; 8 bases are a match to TRBD2. Germline V gene lookup returns CDR1 SGHRS and CDR2 YFSETQ. Trimming cost V 4 bases and J 5 bases; bases outside gene matches: 11. CDR3 length: 16 residues. CDR3 bases: TGCGCCAGCAGCATAGAGTCCGGGACTAGACACAATGAGCAGTTCTTC. It encodes CASSIESGTRHNEQFF.

The gene calls are TRBV5-4 and TRBJ2-1, with D possibly TRBD2 on 6 matching bases. CDR1 and CDR2 (germline): SGHNT, YYREEE (reference sequence). This CDR3 contains 14 residues. Deletions cut 1 base from V and 7 bases from J, with 12 bases between. The CDR3 reads CASSLWTGRNEQFF. In DNA, the CDR3 is TGTGCCAGCAGCTTGTGGACGGGGAGGAATGAGCAGTTCTTC.

This sequence joins TRBV7-3 and TRBJ2-2, with a possible D match to TRBD2 (6 bases). V was trimmed by 1 base and J by 5 bases, leaving 14 bases between them. Germline V lookup: CDR1 SGHTA, CDR2 FQGTGA. This CDR3 spans 16 amino acids. CDR3 DNA: TGTGCCAGCAGCTTAAACCTTCCCCGGGAGACCGGGGAGCTGTTTTTT. It specifies CASSLNLPRETGELFF.

This chain connects TRBV9 to TRBJ2-1; 10 bases are shared with TRBD2. Germline CDR1 is SGDLS and CDR2 is YYNGEE. With V trimmed by 3 bases and J by 4 bases, 4 bases remained unmatched. This CDR3 region has 15 residues. CDR3 residues: CASSAGTSVYNEQFF. DNA for the CDR3: TGTGCCAGCAGCGCCGGGACTAGCGTGTACAATGAGCAGTTCTTC.

The rearrangement uses TRBV9 and TRBJ2-2, with 8 bases that match TRBD1. With V trimmed by 9 bases and J by 1 base, 5 bases remained unmatched. Germline V gene lookup returns CDR1 SGDLS and CDR2 YYNGEE. There are 14 residues in the CDR3. CDR3 coding DNA: TGTGCCACCCGGACAGGGATGAACACCGGGGAGCTGTTTTTT. Encoded protein: CATRTGMNTGELFF. Filled out from reference TRBV9 and TRBJ2-2, the complete variable domain reads DSGVTQTPKHLITATGQRVTLRCSPRSGDLSVYWYQQSLDQGLQFLIQYYNGEERAKGNILERFSAQQFPDLHSELNLSSLELGDSALYFCATRTGMNTGELFFGEGSRLTVL.

This chain connects TRBV19 to TRBJ2-7, with TRBD1 matching 9 bases. This CDR3 region has 14 residues. Per germline, CDR1 LNHDA and CDR2 SQIVND (reference sequence). J was trimmed by 0 bases and V by 7 bases; bases with no gene match: 4. In DNA, the CDR3 is TGTGCCAGTAAAGGGACAGGGAGCTCCTACGAGCAGTACTTC. Its translation: CASKGTGSSYEQYF.

This chain links TRBV7-3 with TRBJ2-6; a possible D gene is TRBD2 (6 bases). Trimming shortened V by 0 bases and J by 0 bases, and 6 bases separated the two germline ends. Germline V CDR1 and CDR2: SGHTA, FQGTGA. There are 16 residues in the CDR3. CDR3 protein: CASSLTEGSGANVLTF. CDR3 in DNA: TGTGCCAGCAGCTTAACGGAGGGCTCTGGGGCCAACGTCCTGACTTTC.

The chain is built from TRBV7-2 and TRBJ2-7, with 11 bases lining up with TRBD2. Germline CDR1 reads SGHTA; CDR2 reads FQGNSA. CDR3 length: 17 amino acids. V dropped 2 bases and J dropped 3; count of bases not matched to a gene: 9. The CDR3 DNA sequence: TGTGCCAGCAGCTTATATTGGGCGACTAGCGGGAACTACGAGCAGTACTTC. Its translation is CASSLYWATSGNYEQYF. The whole variable domain, remainder taken from reference TRBV7-2 and TRBJ2-7, is GAGVSQSPSNKVTEKGKDVELRCDPISGHTALYWYRQSLGQGLEFLIYFQGNSAPDKSGLPSDRFSAERTGGSVSTLTIQRTQQEDSAVYLCASSLYWATSGNYEQYFGPGTRLTVT.

This clone was counted a single time. The rearrangement uses TRBV5-1 and TRBJ1-1; 7 bases are a match to TRBD1. This CDR3 comprises 16 residues. V lost 3 bases, J lost 2 bases, and 10 bases stayed unmatched. Germline loops: CDR1 SGHRS, CDR2 YFSETQ. The CDR3 protein is CASSSTPTGANTEAFF. The CDR3 DNA follows: TGCGCCAGCAGCTCAACCCCAACAGGGGCCAACACTGAAGCTTTCTTT.